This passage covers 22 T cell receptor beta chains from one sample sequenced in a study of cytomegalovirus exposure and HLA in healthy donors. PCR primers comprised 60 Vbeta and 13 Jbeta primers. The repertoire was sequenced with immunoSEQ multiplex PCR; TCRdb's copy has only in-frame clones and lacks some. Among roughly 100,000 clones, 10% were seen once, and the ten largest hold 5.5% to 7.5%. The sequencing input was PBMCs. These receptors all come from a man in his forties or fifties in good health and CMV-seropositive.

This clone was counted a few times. The CDR3 here is CASSRDGLAAQYF. The CDR3 DNA follows: TGTGCCAGCAGCAGAGACGGACTAGCGGCGCAGTATTTT. V usage is TRBV5-5 and J usage is TRBJ2-3; 10 nucleotides line up with TRBD2. CDR3 length equals 13 residues. CDR1 is SGHKS and CDR2 is YYEKEE in the germline V gene (reference sequence). Trimming removed 4 bases from V and 10 bases from J; junction bases left unmatched: 6.

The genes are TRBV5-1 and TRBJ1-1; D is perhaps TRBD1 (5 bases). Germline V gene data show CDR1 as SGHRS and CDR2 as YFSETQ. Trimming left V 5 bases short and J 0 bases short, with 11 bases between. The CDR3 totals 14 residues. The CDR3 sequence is CASSIGDLNTEAFF. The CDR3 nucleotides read TGCGCCAGCAGTATAGGGGATTTGAACACTGAAGCTTTCTTT.

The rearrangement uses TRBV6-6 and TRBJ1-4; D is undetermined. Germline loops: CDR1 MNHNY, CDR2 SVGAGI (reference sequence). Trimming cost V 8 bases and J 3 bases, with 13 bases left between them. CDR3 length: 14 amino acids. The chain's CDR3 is CASCRGPSNEKLFF. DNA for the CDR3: TGTGCCAGCTGTCGGGGTCCTTCTAATGAAAAACTGTTTTTT.

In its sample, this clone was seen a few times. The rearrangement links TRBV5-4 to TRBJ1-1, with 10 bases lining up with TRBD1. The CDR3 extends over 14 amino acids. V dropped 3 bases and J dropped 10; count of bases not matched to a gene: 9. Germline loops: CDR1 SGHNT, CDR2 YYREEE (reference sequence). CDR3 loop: CASSSTRDRGGAFF. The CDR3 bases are TGTGCCAGCAGCTCCACCCGGGACAGGGGAGGAGCTTTCTTT. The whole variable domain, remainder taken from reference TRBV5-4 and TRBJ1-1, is ETGVTQSPTHLIKTRGQQVTLRCSSQSGHNTVSWYQQALGQGPQFIFQYYREEENGRGNFPPRFSGLQFPNYSSELNVNALELDDSALYLCASSSTRDRGGAFFGQGTRLTVV.

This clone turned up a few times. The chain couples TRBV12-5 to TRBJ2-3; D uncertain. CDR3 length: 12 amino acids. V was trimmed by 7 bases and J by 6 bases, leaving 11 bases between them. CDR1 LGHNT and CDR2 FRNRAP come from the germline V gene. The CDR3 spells CASESEKDTQYF. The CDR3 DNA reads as TGTGCTAGTGAATCCGAGAAGGATACGCAGTATTTT.

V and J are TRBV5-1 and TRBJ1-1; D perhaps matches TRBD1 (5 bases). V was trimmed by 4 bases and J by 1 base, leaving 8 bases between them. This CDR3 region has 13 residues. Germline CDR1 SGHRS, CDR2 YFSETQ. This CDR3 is CASSLDTNTEAFF. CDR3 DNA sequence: TGCGCCAGCAGCCTGGACACGAACACTGAAGCTTTCTTT.

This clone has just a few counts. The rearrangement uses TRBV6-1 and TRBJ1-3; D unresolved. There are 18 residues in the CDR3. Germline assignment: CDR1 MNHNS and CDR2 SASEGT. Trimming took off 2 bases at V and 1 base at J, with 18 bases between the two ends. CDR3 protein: CASSEWVGGLGSGNTIYF. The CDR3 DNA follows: TGTGCCAGCAGTGAATGGGTGGGAGGACTAGGGTCTGGAAACACCATATATTTT.

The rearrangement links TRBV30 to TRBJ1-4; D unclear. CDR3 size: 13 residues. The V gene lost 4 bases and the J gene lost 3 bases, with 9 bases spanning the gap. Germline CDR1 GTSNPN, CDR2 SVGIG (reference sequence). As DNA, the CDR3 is TGTGCCTGGACCAGGATAGCTAATGAAAAACTGTTTTTT. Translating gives CAWTRIANEKLFF.

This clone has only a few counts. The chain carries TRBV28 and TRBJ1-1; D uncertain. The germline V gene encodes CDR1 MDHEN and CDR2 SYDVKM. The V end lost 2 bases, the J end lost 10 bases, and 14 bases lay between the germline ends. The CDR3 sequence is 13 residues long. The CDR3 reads CASSLSGQAGAFF. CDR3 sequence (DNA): TGTGCCAGCAGTTTAAGTGGTCAGGCGGGAGCTTTCTTT.

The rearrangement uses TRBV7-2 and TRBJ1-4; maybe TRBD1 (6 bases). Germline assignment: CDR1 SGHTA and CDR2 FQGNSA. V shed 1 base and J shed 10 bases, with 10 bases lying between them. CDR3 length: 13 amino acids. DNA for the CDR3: TGTGCCAGCAGCTTAGTGGACAGTGGAAAACTGTTTTTT. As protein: CASSLVDSGKLFF.

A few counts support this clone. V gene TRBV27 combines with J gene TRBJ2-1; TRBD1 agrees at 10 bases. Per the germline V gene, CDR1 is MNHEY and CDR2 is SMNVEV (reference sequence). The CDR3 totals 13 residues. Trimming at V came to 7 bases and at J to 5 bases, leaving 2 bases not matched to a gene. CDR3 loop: CASTGQGDNEQFF. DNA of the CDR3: TGTGCCAGCACCGGACAGGGGGACAATGAGCAGTTCTTC.

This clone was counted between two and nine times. In DNA form, the CDR3 reads TGTGCCAGCAGCCTCGGGACTAGCGTCAATGAGCAGTTCTTC. Translated: CASSLGTSVNEQFF. V is TRBV5-6 and J is TRBJ2-1, with 10 positions matching TRBD2. The CDR3 totals 14 residues. Germline trimming cut 4 bases from V and 6 bases from J; bases unmatched to any gene: 4. From germline, CDR1 is SGHDT and CDR2 YYEEEE.

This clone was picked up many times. DNA for the CDR3: TGCGCCAGCAAAAGGACAGGGCCAACTAATGAAAAACTGTTTTTT. This gives the protein CASKRTGPTNEKLFF. The chain carries TRBV10-2 and TRBJ1-4, with 8 positions matching TRBD1. Germline trimming cut 7 bases from V and 0 bases from J; bases unmatched to any gene: 4. Germline V gives CDR1 WSHSY, CDR2 SAAADI. CDR3 length: 15 residues.

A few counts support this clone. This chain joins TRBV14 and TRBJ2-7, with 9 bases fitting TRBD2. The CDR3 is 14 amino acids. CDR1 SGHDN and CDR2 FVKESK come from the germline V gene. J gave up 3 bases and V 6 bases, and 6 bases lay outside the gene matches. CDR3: CASRPSGTNYEQYF. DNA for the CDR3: TGTGCCAGCAGACCTAGCGGGACCAACTACGAGCAGTACTTC.

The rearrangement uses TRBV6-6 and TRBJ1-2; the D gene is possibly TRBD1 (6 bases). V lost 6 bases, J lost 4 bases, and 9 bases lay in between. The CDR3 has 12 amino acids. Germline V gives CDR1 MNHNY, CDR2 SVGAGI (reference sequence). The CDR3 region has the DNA TGTGCCAGCAGCCCAGGGGCCTATGGCTACACCTTC. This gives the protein CASSPGAYGYTF.

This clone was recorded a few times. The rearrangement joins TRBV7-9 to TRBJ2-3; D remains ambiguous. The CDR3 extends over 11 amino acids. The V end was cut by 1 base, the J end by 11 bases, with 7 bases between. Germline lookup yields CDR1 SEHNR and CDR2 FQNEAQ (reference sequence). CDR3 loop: CASSLGRGQYF. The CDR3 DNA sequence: TGTGCCAGCAGCTTAGGCAGAGGGCAGTATTTT.

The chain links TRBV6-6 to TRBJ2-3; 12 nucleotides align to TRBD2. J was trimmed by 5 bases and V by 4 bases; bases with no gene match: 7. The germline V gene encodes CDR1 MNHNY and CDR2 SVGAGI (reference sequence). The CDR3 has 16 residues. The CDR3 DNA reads TGTGCCAGCAGTTCCCCTAGCGGGAGGGCCGTAGATACGCAGTATTTT. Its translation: CASSSPSGRAVDTQYF.

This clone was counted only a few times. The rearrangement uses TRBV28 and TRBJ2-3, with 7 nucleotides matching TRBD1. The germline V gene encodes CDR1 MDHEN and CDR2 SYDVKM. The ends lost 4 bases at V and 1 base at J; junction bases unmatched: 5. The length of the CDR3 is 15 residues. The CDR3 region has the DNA TGTGCCAGCAGTTCCCGACAGGGCGGCACAGATACGCAGTATTTT. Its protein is CASSSRQGGTDTQYF.

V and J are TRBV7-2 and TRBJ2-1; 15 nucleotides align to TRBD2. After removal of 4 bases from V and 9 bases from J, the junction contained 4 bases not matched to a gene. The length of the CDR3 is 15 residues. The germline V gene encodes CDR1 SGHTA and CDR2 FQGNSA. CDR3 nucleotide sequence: TGTGCCAGCAGCTCGGGACTAGCGGGAGGATTTGAGCAGTTCTTC. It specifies CASSSGLAGGFEQFF.

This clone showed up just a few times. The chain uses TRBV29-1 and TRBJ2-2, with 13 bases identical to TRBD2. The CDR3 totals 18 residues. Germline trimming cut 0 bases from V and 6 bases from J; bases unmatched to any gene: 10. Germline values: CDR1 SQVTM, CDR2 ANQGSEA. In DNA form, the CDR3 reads TGCAGCGTTGAAGAAGATGGACTAGCGGGAGCGAGGGCCGGGGAGCTGTTTTTT. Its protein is CSVEEDGLAGARAGELFF.

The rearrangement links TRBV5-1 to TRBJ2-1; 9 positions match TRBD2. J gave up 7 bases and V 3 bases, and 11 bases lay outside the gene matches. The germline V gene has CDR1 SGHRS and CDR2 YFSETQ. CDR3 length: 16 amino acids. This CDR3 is CASSSSEGLAGNEQFF. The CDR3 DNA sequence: TGCGCCAGCAGCTCATCCGAGGGACTAGCAGGGAATGAGCAGTTCTTC.

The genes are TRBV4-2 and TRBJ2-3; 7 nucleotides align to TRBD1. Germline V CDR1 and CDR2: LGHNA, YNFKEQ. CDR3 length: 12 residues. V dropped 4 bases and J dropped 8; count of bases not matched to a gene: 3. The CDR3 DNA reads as TGTGCCAGCAGCCCAAGACAGGGTACGCAGTATTTT. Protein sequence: CASSPRQGTQYF.